The 27 T cell receptor beta chains given below trace back to one sample, sequenced in a study of identifying expanded T cells in peripheral blood. Data came from immunoSEQ multiplex PCR; TCRdb stores just in-frame clones and leaves some out. The sample yields 70,000 to 100,000 clones, 88% seen once. Source material: blood. These receptors were collected from a person aged 18-69 years in good health.

The chain employs TRBV6-1 and TRBJ2-7; D is ambiguous. This CDR3 region has 13 residues. Germline V gene sequence: CDR1 MNHNS, CDR2 SASEGT. V lost 2 bases to trimming and J lost 5 bases, with 10 bases between them. The CDR3 DNA reads as TGTGCCAGCAGTGAAAGTCAACGGGACGAGCAGTACTTC. Its translation is CASSESQRDEQYF.

V usage is TRBV7-9 and J usage is TRBJ1-1; D is ambiguous. CDR1 is SEHNR and CDR2 is FQNEAQ in the germline V gene (reference sequence). The V gene lost 5 bases and the J gene lost 5 bases, with 9 bases spanning the gap. The CDR3 spans 12 residues. CDR3 coding DNA: TGTGCCAGCAGCCTAACGAGGACTGAAGCTTTCTTT. It yields the protein CASSLTRTEAFF.

Here the CDR3 DNA reads TGTGCCAGCAGCCAAGTCGGAGAGGAAGATGAGCAGTTCTTC. This encodes CASSQVGEEDEQFF. J is TRBJ2-1 and V is TRBV14; D is uncertain. This CDR3 has 14 amino acids. The V end was cut by 1 base, the J end by 8 bases, with 12 bases between. Germline V gives CDR1 SGHDN, CDR2 FVKESK.

The chain joins TRBV28 to TRBJ2-5; tentatively, D is TRBD2 (5 bases). V lost 2 bases and J 4 bases, leaving 8 bases between the germline ends. The CDR3 consists of 13 residues. CDR1 is MDHEN and CDR2 is SYDVKM in the germline V gene. DNA for the CDR3: TGTGCCAGCAGTTTAGTGGGGAGAGAGACCCAGTACTTC. It encodes CASSLVGRETQYF.

In its sample, this clone was seen once. This chain uses TRBV2 with TRBJ1-2, with D uncertain. Germline CDR1 and CDR2: SNHLY and FYNNEI. V was cut by 7 bases and J by 5 bases, with 8 bases left in between. The CDR3 has 11 residues. CDR3 protein: CASKGRYGYTF. The CDR3 nucleotides are TGTGCCAGCAAGGGTCGATATGGCTACACCTTC.

V is TRBV7-2 and J is TRBJ1-6; 7 positions agree with TRBD1. J gave up 3 bases and V 3 bases, and 2 bases lay outside the gene matches. The length of the CDR3 is 15 residues. Germline V CDR1 and CDR2: SGHTA, FQGNSA. The CDR3 bases are TGTGCCAGCAGCTTGGCAGGGGGCTATAATTCACCCCTCCACTTT. This sequence encodes CASSLAGGYNSPLHF.

This clone was recorded only once. The J gene is TRBJ2-5, the V gene TRBV7-2; unclear D gene. Trimming left V 2 bases short and J 1 base short, with 11 bases between. The CDR3 is made up of 15 amino acids. Germline V gene data show CDR1 as SGHTA and CDR2 as FQGNSA. CDR3 sequence (DNA): TGTGCCAGCAGCTTACCGGGCAGATCCCAAGAGACCCAGTACTTC. Translated, it gives CASSLPGRSQETQYF.

The V gene is TRBV10-3, the J gene TRBJ2-1; TRBD2 matches at 10 bases. V lost 6 bases, J lost 0 bases, and 23 bases stayed unmatched. CDR1 and CDR2 (germline): ENHRY, SYGVKD. CDR3 size: 22 residues. This CDR3 reads CAIRGEGLGGLAVGPSYNEQFF. The CDR3 DNA is TGTGCCATCAGGGGGGAAGGCCTCGGAGGACTAGCGGTCGGACCCTCCTACAATGAGCAGTTCTTC.

About this clone: The junction shows a germline mismatch at one end, possibly a read error. The CDR3 DNA is TGTGCCAGTAGTGGGGCCTGCGGGATCCAAGAGACCCAGTACTTC. Amino acids: CASSGACGIQETQYF. The chain is built from TRBV6-1 and TRBJ2-5; a possible D gene is TRBD2 (6 bases). Germline V gene lookup returns CDR1 MNHNS and CDR2 SASEGT. This CDR3 has 15 residues.

The chain employs TRBV2 and TRBJ2-7; tentatively, D is TRBD2 (6 bases). This CDR3 comprises 11 residues. Trimming removed 7 bases from V and 7 bases from J, with 11 bases in between. Per germline, CDR1 SNHLY and CDR2 FYNNEI. The CDR3 DNA reads as TGTGCCAGCACCGGGGCGGGGGAGCAGTACTTC. Protein: CASTGAGEQYF. The entire variable domain, with the rest obtained from reference TRBV2 and TRBJ2-7, is as follows: EPEVTQTPSHQVTQMGQEVILRCVPISNHLYFYWYRQILGQKVEFLVSFYNNEISEKSEIFDDQFSVERPDGSNFTLKIRSTKLEDSAMYFCASTGAGEQYFGPGTRLTVT.

This chain uses TRBV10-3 with TRBJ1-3; D is uncertain. The CDR3 has 13 residues. Germline V gene lookup returns CDR1 ENHRY and CDR2 SYGVKD. The V and J ends lost 4 bases and 4 bases respectively, with 8 bases between them. Here the CDR3 reads CAISAARGNTIYF. CDR3 bases: TGTGCCATCAGTGCCGCTCGAGGAAACACCATATATTTT.

This chain uses TRBV5-1 with TRBJ2-5, with 7 bases identical to TRBD1. The V segment lost 2 bases and the J segment 7 bases; nucleotides outside the gene matches: 8. The CDR3 has 14 residues. Germline V gene lookup returns CDR1 SGHRS and CDR2 YFSETQ. This CDR3 is CASSLDRAGGTQYF. The CDR3 DNA sequence: TGCGCCAGCAGCTTAGACAGGGCTGGGGGGACCCAGTACTTC.

This clone appeared a single time. J is TRBJ1-2 and V is TRBV9, with 11 bases identical to TRBD1. The CDR3 runs 17 residues. The ends lost 6 bases at V and 7 bases at J; junction bases unmatched: 17. CDR1 SGDLS and CDR2 YYNGEE come from the germline V gene. The chain's CDR3 is CASNAPGQGAPDLGYTF. The CDR3 nucleotides are TGTGCCAGCAACGCTCCCGGACAGGGGGCGCCGGACCTTGGCTACACCTTC. The variable domain in full, with the rest retrieved from reference TRBV9 and TRBJ1-2, is DSGVTQTPKHLITATGQRVTLRCSPRSGDLSVYWYQQSLDQGLQFLIQYYNGEERAKGNILERFSAQQFPDLHSELNLSSLELGDSALYFCASNAPGQGAPDLGYTFGSGTRLTVV.

This chain joins TRBV5-4 and TRBJ2-7; 12 bases align to TRBD2. CDR3 length: 16 residues. Germline assignment: CDR1 SGHNT and CDR2 YYREEE (reference sequence). V was pared by 4 bases and J by 2 bases, with 7 bases of the junction left unmatched. The CDR3 loop is CASSPPGTSGPYEQYF. The CDR3 coding sequence is TGTGCCAGCAGCCCCCCCGGGACTAGCGGGCCCTACGAGCAGTACTTC.

This clone has a count of ten or more. V usage is TRBV9 and J usage is TRBJ1-4; D unresolved. This CDR3 contains 18 residues. The germline V gene has CDR1 SGDLS and CDR2 YYNGEE. The germline V and J ends were trimmed by 0 bases and 2 bases, with 17 bases remaining between them. CDR3: CASSVAPGLGGTNEKLFF. Here the CDR3 DNA reads TGTGCCAGCAGCGTAGCTCCCGGGCTAGGAGGGACTAATGAAAAACTGTTTTTT.

V is TRBV2 and J is TRBJ2-5; D gene unclear. Trimming removed 8 bases at V and 3 bases at J, with 7 bases between. The CDR3 has 11 amino acids. Germline-derived CDR1 and CDR2 are SNHLY and FYNNEI. CDR3 DNA sequence: TGTGCCAGCGGTGTCGAAGAGACCCAGTACTTC. Amino acids: CASGVEETQYF.

The rearrangement uses TRBV11-2 and TRBJ1-2, with a weak D call TRBD1 (5 bases). This CDR3 spans 16 amino acids. CDR1 and CDR2 (germline): SGHAT, FQNNGV. The V end lost 2 bases, the J end lost 2 bases, and 15 bases lay between the germline ends. The CDR3 region is CASSLSRPGPNYGYTF. For the CDR3, the DNA is TGTGCCAGCAGCTTAAGCCGTCCGGGGCCGAACTATGGCTACACCTTC.

The chain carries TRBV7-2 and TRBJ2-7; D uncertain. Germline values: CDR1 SGHTA, CDR2 FQGNSA. This CDR3 comprises 14 residues. Trimming left V 8 bases short and J 2 bases short, with 16 bases between. The CDR3 spells CASLQTAGPYEQYF. The CDR3, as DNA: TGTGCCAGCCTGCAGACCGCAGGCCCCTACGAGCAGTACTTC.

V and J are TRBV10-3 and TRBJ2-7; TRBD1 is a possible D gene (7 bases). CDR1 ENHRY and CDR2 SYGVKD come from the germline V gene. CDR3 length: 13 amino acids. V was trimmed by 7 bases and J by 7 bases, leaving 17 bases between them. CDR3 in amino acids: CAINSGGTREQYF. The CDR3 DNA sequence: TGTGCCATCAACTCAGGGGGGACTCGGGAGCAGTACTTC.

This clone was counted only a few times. The chain combines TRBV19 with TRBJ1-5; 7 bases agree with TRBD1. The CDR3 loop spans 15 amino acids. Germline V gene sequence: CDR1 LNHDA, CDR2 SQIVND (reference sequence). V lost 7 bases to trimming and J lost 3 bases; unmatched junction nucleotides: 9. The chain's CDR3 is CASTPTGAYNQPQHF. CDR3 DNA: TGTGCCAGTACCCCAACAGGGGCCTACAATCAGCCCCAGCATTTT.

This rearrangement joins TRBV4-3 to TRBJ2-7, with 8 bases lining up with TRBD1. Unmatched junction bases numbered 9, after V lost 4 bases and J lost 4 bases. Germline V lookup: CDR1 LGHNA, CDR2 YSLEER. This CDR3 is built from 15 residues. CDR3: CASSPSPGTGYEQYF. As DNA, the CDR3 is TGCGCCAGCAGCCCATCCCCCGGGACAGGTTACGAGCAGTACTTC.

J is TRBJ1-6 and V is TRBV4-3; D is perhaps TRBD1 (5 bases). Germline V gene sequence: CDR1 LGHNA, CDR2 YSLEER. CDR3 size: 16 residues. V lost 0 bases and J lost 10, with 16 bases in between. The CDR3 DNA sequence: TGCGCCAGCAGCCAAGAGATTGGAAGGGGCGGCTCACCCCTCCACTTT. Amino acids: CASSQEIGRGGSPLHF.

The chain is built from TRBV15 and TRBJ1-2, with D possibly being TRBD1 (5 bases). Germline CDR1 reads LNHNV; CDR2 reads YYDKDF (reference sequence). V lost 3 bases and J lost 4, with 18 bases in between. The CDR3 covers 16 residues. The CDR3 DNA follows: TGTGCCACCAGCAGGGGACGAACAGATTTGCTCTATGGCTACACCTTC. This codes for CATSRGRTDLLYGYTF.

The chain is built from TRBV28 and TRBJ2-7; D tentatively fits TRBD1 or TRBD2 (7 bases each). V dropped 6 bases and J dropped 9 bases, with 15 bases sitting between them. The CDR3 covers 12 residues. Germline CDR1 is MDHEN and CDR2 is SYDVKM. The CDR3 loop is CASSRSRGGQYF. CDR3 nucleotide sequence: TGTGCCAGCAGCCGCAGCAGGGGGGGGCAGTACTTC.

The J gene is TRBJ2-7, the V gene TRBV7-2; D is ambiguous. Looked up from germline, CDR1 is SGHTA and CDR2 is FQGNSA. The CDR3 loop spans 12 amino acids. Trimming stripped 2 bases from V and 4 bases from J, with 6 bases between. This chain's CDR3 is CASSLTLYEQYF. In DNA form, the CDR3 reads TGTGCCAGCAGCTTAACCCTTTACGAGCAGTACTTC. The variable domain in full, with the rest retrieved from reference TRBV7-2 and TRBJ2-7, is GAGVSQSPSNKVTEKGKDVELRCDPISGHTALYWYRQSLGQGLEFLIYFQGNSAPDKSGLPSDRFSAERTGGSVSTLTIQRTQQEDSAVYLCASSLTLYEQYFGPGTRLTVT.

The V call is TRBV6-5, the J call TRBJ1-1; no clear D gene. The CDR3 is 11 residues long. The V end was cut by 5 bases, the J end by 3 bases, with 4 bases between. The germline V gene encodes CDR1 MNHEY and CDR2 SVGAGI. The DNA of the CDR3 is TGTGCCAGCAGTCAGGACACTGAAGCTTTCTTT. This encodes CASSQDTEAFF.

The table lists this clone with a count of one. The genes are TRBV2 and TRBJ2-5; TRBD1 or TRBD2 may be the D gene (6 bases each). The V end lost 3 bases, the J end lost 4 bases, and 12 bases lay between the germline ends. Per the germline V gene, CDR1 is SNHLY and CDR2 is FYNNEI. The CDR3 spans 14 residues. DNA for the CDR3: TGTGCCAGCAGTGACAGGGGAGGAGGAGAGACCCAGTACTTC. Translating it yields CASSDRGGGETQYF.